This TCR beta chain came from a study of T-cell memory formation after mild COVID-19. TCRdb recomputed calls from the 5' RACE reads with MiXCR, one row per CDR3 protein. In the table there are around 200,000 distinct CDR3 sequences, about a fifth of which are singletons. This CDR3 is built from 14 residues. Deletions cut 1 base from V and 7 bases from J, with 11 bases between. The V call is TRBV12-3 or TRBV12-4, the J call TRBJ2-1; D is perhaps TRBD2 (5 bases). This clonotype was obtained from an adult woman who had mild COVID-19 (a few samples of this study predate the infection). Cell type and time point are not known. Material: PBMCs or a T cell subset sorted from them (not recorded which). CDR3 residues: CASSLVTAENEQFF. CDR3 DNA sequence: TGTGCCAGCAGTTTAGTTACAGCGGAGAATGAGCAGTTCTTC.